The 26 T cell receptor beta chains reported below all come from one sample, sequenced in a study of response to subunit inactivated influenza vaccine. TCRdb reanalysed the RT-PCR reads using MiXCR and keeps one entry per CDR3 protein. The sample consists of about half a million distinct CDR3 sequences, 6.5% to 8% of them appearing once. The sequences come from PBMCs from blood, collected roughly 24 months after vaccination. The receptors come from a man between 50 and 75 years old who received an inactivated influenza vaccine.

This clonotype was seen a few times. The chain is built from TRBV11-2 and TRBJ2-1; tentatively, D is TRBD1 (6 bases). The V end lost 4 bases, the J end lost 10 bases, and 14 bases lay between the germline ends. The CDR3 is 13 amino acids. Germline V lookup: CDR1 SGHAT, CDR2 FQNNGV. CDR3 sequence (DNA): TGTGCCAGCAGCTCGGTCCGGGACATAGAGCAGTTCTTC. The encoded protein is CASSSVRDIEQFF.

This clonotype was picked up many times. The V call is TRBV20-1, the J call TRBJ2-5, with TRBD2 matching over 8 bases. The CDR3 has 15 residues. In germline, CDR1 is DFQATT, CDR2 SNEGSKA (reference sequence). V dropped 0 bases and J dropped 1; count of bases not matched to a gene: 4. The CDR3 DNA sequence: TGCAGTGCTAGAGATGGAAGCGGGGGCCAAGAGACCCAGTACTTC. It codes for CSARDGSGGQETQYF.

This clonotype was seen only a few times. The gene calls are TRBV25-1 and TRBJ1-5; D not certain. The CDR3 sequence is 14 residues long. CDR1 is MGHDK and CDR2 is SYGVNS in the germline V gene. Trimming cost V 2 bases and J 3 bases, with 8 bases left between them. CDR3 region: CASSESGTNQPQHF. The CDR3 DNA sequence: TGTGCCAGCAGTGAAAGCGGCACCAATCAGCCCCAGCATTTT.

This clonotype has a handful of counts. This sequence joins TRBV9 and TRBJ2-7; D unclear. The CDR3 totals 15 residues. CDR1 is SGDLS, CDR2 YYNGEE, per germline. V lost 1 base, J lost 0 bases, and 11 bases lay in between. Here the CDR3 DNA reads TGTGCCAGCAGCGTATCTGACGGAAGCTCCTACGAGCAGTACTTC. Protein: CASSVSDGSSYEQYF.

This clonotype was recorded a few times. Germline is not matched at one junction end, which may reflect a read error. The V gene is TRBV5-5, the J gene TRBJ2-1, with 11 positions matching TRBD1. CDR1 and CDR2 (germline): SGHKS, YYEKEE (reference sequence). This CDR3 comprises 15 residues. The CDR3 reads CASILWDRGNNEQFF. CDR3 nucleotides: TGTGCCAGCATCTTGTGGGACAGGGGGAACAATGAGCAGTTCTTC.

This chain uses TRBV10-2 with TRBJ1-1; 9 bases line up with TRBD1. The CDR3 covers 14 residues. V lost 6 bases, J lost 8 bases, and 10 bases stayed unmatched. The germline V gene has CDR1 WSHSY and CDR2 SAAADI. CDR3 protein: CASRETGGTGEAFF. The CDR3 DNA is TGCGCCAGCAGAGAGACAGGGGGAACAGGCGAAGCTTTCTTT.

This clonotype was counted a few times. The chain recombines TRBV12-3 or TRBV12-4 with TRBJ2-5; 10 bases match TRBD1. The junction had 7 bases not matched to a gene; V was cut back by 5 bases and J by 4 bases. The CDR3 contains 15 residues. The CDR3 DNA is TGTGCCAGCAGTGGCCCCGGGACAGGGGCAGAGACCCAGTACTTC. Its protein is CASSGPGTGAETQYF.

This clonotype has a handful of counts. CDR3 bases: TGTGCCAGCAGCGCAGGGGTTCAAGAGACCCAGTACTTC. Translation gives CASSAGVQETQYF. The chain combines TRBV7-2 with TRBJ2-5, with D possibly TRBD1 on 6 matching bases. The CDR3 length is 13 residues. The V end was cut by 5 bases, the J end by 2 bases, with 9 bases between. Germline V gives CDR1 SGHTA, CDR2 FQGNSA.

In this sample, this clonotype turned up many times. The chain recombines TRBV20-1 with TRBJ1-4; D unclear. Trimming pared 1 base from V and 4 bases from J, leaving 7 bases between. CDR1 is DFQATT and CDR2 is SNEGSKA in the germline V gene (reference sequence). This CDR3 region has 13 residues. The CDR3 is CSARGRINEKLFF. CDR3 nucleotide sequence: TGCAGTGCTAGAGGACGGATTAATGAAAAACTGTTTTTT.

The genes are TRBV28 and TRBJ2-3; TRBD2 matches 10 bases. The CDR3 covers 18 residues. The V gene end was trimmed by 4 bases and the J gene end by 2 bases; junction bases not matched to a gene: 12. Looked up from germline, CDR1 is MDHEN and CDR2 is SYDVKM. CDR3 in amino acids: CASSSPVSSGGFTDTQYF. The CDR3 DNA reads TGTGCCAGCAGTTCTCCTGTATCTAGCGGGGGATTCACAGATACGCAGTATTTT.

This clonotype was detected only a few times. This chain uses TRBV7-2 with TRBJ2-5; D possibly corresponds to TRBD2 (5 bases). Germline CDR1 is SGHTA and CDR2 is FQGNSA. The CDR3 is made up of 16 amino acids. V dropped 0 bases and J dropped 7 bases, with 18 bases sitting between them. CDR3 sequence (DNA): TGTGCCAGCAGCTTAGCCTCCGGACGTAGCGTGCGGACCCAGTACTTC. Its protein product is CASSLASGRSVRTQYF. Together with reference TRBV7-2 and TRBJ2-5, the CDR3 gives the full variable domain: GAGVSQSPSNKVTEKGKDVELRCDPISGHTALYWYRQSLGQGLEFLIYFQGNSAPDKSGLPSDRFSAERTGGSVSTLTIQRTQQEDSAVYLCASSLASGRSVRTQYFGPGTRLLVL.

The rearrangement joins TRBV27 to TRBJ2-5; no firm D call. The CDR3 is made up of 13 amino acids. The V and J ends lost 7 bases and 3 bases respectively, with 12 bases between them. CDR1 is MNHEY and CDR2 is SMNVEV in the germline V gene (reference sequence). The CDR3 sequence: CASKSGLEETQYF. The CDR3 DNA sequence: TGTGCCAGCAAGAGTGGGCTTGAAGAGACCCAGTACTTC.

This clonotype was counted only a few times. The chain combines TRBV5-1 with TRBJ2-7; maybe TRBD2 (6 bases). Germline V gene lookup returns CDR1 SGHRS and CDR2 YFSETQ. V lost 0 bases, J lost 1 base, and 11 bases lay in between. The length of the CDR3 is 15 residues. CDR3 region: CASSLGGSGSYEQYF. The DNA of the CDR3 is TGCGCCAGCAGCTTGGGTGGTAGCGGTTCCTACGAGCAGTACTTC.

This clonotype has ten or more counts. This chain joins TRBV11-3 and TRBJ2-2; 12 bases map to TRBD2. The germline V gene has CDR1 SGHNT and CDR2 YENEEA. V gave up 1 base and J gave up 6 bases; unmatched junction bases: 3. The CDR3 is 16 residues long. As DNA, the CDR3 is TGTGCCAGCAGCTTAGTAGGACTAGCGGGGCCCGGGGAGCTGTTTTTT. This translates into CASSLVGLAGPGELFF.

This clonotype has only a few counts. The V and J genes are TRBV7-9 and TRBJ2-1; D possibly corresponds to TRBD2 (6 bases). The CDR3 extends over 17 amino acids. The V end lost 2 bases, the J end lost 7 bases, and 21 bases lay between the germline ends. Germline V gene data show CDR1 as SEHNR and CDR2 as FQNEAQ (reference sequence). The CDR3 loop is CASSLTTGIRERNEQFF. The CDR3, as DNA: TGTGCCAGCAGCTTAACGACGGGGATCCGGGAGAGAAATGAGCAGTTCTTC.

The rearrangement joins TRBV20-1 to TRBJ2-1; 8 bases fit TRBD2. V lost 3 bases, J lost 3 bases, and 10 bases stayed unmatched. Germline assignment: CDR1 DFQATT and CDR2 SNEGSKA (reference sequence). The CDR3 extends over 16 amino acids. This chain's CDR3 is CSASPEGREVYNEQFF. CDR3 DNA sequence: TGCAGTGCTAGTCCTGAGGGGCGGGAGGTCTACAATGAGCAGTTCTTC.

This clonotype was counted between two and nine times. The CDR3 loop is CASSPGTHTSSPLHF. CDR3 DNA: TGTGCCAGCTCGCCAGGGACACACACTTCCTCACCCCTCCACTTT. The chain links TRBV18 to TRBJ1-6; possible D gene TRBD1, 6 bases. Germline V gene data show CDR1 as KGHSH and CDR2 as LQKENI. Trimming shortened V by 6 bases and J by 10 bases, and 19 bases separated the two germline ends. There are 15 residues in the CDR3.

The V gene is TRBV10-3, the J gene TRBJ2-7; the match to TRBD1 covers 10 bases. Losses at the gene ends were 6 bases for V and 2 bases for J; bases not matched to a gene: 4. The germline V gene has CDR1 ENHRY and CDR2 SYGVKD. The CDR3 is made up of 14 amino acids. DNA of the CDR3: TGTGCCATCAGGCCGGGACAGGGGACCTACGAGCAGTACTTC. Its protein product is CAIRPGQGTYEQYF.

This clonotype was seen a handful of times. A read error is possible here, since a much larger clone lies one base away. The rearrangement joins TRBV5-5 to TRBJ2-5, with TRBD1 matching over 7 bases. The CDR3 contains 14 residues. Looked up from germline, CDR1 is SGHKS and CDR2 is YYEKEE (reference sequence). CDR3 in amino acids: CASSQGQLQDTQYF. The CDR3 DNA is TGTGCCAGCAGCCAGGGACAGCTCCAAGATACCCAGTACTTC. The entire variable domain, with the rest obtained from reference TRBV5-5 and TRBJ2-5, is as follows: DAGVTQSPTHLIKTRGQQVTLRCSPISGHKSVSWYQQVLGQGPQFIFQYYEKEERGRGNFPDRFSARQFPNYSSELNVNALLLGDSALYLCASSQGQLQDTQYFGPGTRLLVL.

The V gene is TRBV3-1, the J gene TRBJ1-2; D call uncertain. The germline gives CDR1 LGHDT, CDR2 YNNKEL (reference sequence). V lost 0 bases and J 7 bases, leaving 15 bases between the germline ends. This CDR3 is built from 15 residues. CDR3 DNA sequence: TGTGCCAGCAGCCAAGATGTTACGCCAGGTCGTGGCTACACCTTC. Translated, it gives CASSQDVTPGRGYTF.

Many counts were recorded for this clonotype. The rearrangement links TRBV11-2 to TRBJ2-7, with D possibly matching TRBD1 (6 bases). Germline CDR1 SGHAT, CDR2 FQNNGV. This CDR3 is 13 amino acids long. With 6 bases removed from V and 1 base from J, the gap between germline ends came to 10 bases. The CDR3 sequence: CASRTTGSYEQYF. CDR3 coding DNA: TGTGCCAGCAGGACCACAGGGTCCTACGAGCAGTACTTC.

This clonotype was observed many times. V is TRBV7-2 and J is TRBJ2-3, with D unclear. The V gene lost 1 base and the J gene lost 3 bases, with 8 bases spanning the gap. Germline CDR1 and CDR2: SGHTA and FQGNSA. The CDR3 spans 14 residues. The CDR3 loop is CASSLVVTTDTQYF. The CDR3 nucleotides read TGTGCCAGCAGCTTAGTTGTAACGACAGATACGCAGTATTTT.

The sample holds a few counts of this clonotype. The CDR3 DNA follows: TGTGCCAGCGAATCCGGGACGAACACCGGGGAGCTGTTTTTT. Translated, it gives CASESGTNTGELFF. The rearrangement links TRBV11-2 to TRBJ2-2; TRBD2 is a possible D gene (5 bases). V was cut by 8 bases and J by 0 bases, with 10 bases left in between. Germline CDR1 reads SGHAT; CDR2 reads FQNNGV. This CDR3 region has 14 residues. Using reference TRBV11-2 and TRBJ2-2 for the parts outside the CDR3, the full variable domain is EAGVAQSPRYKIIEKRQSVAFWCNPISGHATLYWYQQILGQGPKLLIQFQNNGVVDDSQLPKDRFSAERLKGVDSTLKIQPAKLEDSAVYLCASESGTNTGELFFGEGSRLTVL.

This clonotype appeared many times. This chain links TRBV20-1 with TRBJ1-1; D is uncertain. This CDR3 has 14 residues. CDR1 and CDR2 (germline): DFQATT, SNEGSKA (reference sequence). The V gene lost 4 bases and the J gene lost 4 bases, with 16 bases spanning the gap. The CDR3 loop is CSAKHSGKSTEAFF. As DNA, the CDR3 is TGCAGTGCTAAACACTCAGGAAAGTCCACTGAAGCTTTCTTT.

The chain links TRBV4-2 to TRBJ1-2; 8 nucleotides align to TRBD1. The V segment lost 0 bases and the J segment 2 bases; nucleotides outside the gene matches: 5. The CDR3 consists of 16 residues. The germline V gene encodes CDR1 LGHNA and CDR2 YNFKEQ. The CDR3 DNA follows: TGTGCCAGCAGCCAAGAAAGGACAGGGAGGAACTATGGCTACACCTTC. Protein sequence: CASSQERTGRNYGYTF.

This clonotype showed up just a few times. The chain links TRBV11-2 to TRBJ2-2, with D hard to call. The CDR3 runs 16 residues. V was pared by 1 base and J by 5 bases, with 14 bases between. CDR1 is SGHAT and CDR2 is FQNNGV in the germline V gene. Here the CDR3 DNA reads TGTGCCAGCAGCTTAGGGAGAAACACCAGGACCGGGGAGCTGTTTTTT. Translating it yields CASSLGRNTRTGELFF. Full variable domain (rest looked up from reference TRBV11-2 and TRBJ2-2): EAGVAQSPRYKIIEKRQSVAFWCNPISGHATLYWYQQILGQGPKLLIQFQNNGVVDDSQLPKDRFSAERLKGVDSTLKIQPAKLEDSAVYLCASSLGRNTRTGELFFGEGSRLTVL.